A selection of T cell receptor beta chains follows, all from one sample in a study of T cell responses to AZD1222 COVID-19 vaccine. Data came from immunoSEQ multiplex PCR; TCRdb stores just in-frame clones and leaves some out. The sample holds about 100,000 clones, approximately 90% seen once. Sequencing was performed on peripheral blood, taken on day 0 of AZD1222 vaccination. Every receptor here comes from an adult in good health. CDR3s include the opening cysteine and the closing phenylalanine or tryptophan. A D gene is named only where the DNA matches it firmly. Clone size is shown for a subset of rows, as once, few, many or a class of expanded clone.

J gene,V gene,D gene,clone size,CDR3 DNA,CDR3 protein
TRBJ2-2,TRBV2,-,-,TGTGCCGCCGGGGGGCCCATGGGAGGGGAGCTGTTTTTT,CAAGGPMGGELFF
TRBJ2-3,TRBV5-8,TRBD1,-,TGTGCCAGCAGCTTGGGGGCAGGGGGTTATGCAGATACGCAGTATTTT,CASSLGAGGYADTQYF
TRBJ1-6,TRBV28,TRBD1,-,TGTGCCAGCAGTTTGACAGGGCGGCGACCCCTCCACTTT,CASSLTGRRPLHF
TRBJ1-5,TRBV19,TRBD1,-,TGTGCCAGTCAGACAGGGGACTATAGCAATCAGCCCCAGCATTTT,CASQTGDYSNQPQHF
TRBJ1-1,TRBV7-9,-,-,TGTGCCAGCAGGGGTAGACAAGGGAGGACTGAAGCTTTCTTT,CASRGRQGRTEAFF
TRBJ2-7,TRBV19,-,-,TGTGCCAGTAGGATGAAGGGGGACCCCTCCTACGAGCAGTACTTC,CASRMKGDPSYEQYF
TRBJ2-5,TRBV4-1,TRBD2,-,TGCGCCAGCAGCCAAGCCGCAGCGGGAGCCCAAGAGACCCAGTACTTC,CASSQAAAGAQETQYF
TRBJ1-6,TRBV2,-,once,TGTGCCAGCACGTGGGGTGGTAATTCACCCCTCCACTTT,CASTWGGNSPLHF
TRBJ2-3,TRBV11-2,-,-,TGTGCCAGCAGCTTAGTTCAGGGGTCGGATACGCAGTATTTT,CASSLVQGSDTQYF
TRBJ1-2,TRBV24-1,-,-,TGTGCCACCAGTGATTTGCCTGGCCACTACACCTTC,CATSDLPGHYTF
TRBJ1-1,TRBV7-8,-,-,TGTGCCAGCAGCTTTCCCCAATACACTGAAGCTTTCTTT,CASSFPQYTEAFF
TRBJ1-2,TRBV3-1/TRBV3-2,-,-,TGTGCCAGCAGCTCTACGGACGGGGGCCGGTATGGCTACACCTTC,CASSSTDGGRYGYTF